The rows below give T cell receptor beta chains drawn from one sample of a study of blood T cell repertoires in COVID-19. TCRdb keeps only in-frame clones here, not all; method: immunoSEQ multiplex PCR. Here the sample spans about 50,000 clones, 85% to 90% being singletons. Sequencing was done on a sample of peripheral blood. The source of these receptors is a human donor in a cohort sampled during active COVID-19. CDR3s include the opening cysteine and the closing phenylalanine or tryptophan. Each record gives: D gene, V gene, J gene, clone size, CDR3 protein, CDR3 DNA. D genes are given only for firm matches. A clone size is listed for some rows: how often the clone was seen (once, few, many), or a class if it is expanded.

D gene: TRBD2
V gene: TRBV27
J gene: TRBJ2-1
clone size: NA
CDR3 protein: CASSRGRGGSSYNEQFF
CDR3 DNA: TGTGCCAGCAGCCGAGGGCGGGGGGGGAGCTCCTACAATGAGCAGTTCTTC

D gene: NA
V gene: TRBV4-1
J gene: TRBJ1-5
clone size: NA
CDR3 protein: CASSQEGQISNQPQHF
CDR3 DNA: TGCGCCAGCAGCCAAGAGGGGCAGATTAGCAATCAGCCCCAGCATTTT

D gene: TRBD2
V gene: TRBV5-1
J gene: TRBJ2-5
clone size: NA
CDR3 protein: CASIAGGGETQYF
CDR3 DNA: TGCGCCAGCATCGCGGGAGGGGGGGAGACCCAGTACTTC

D gene: TRBD1
V gene: TRBV18
J gene: TRBJ1-3
clone size: few
CDR3 protein: CASSPSAGGGNTIYF
CDR3 DNA: TGTGCCAGCTCACCTTCGGCAGGGGGCGGAAACACCATATATTTT

D gene: NA
V gene: TRBV7-2
J gene: TRBJ1-5
clone size: NA
CDR3 protein: CASSTGWGQPQHF
CDR3 DNA: TGTGCCAGCAGCACAGGGTGGGGGCAGCCCCAGCATTTT

D gene: TRBD1
V gene: TRBV30
J gene: TRBJ2-5
clone size: NA
CDR3 protein: CAWSRGRQGLETQYF
CDR3 DNA: TGTGCCTGGAGTAGGGGCCGACAGGGCCTAGAGACCCAGTACTTC

D gene: TRBD2
V gene: TRBV7-2
J gene: TRBJ2-7
clone size: NA
CDR3 protein: CASSLGSGGSVEQYF
CDR3 DNA: TGTGCCAGCAGCTTAGGAAGCGGGGGATCTGTGGAGCAGTACTTC

D gene: NA
V gene: TRBV11-2
J gene: TRBJ1-4
clone size: NA
CDR3 protein: CASSRAGGPLELFF
CDR3 DNA: TGTGCCAGCAGCCGCGCCGGGGGTCCTCTAGAACTGTTTTTT

D gene: NA
V gene: TRBV19
J gene: TRBJ2-3
clone size: once
CDR3 protein: CASSGFYADTQYF
CDR3 DNA: TGTGCCAGTAGTGGCTTTTACGCAGATACGCAGTATTTT

D gene: NA
V gene: TRBV6-6
J gene: TRBJ1-1
clone size: NA
CDR3 protein: CASSYQGGTEAFF
CDR3 DNA: TGTGCCAGCAGTTACCAGGGAGGCACTGAAGCTTTCTTT

D gene: NA
V gene: TRBV9
J gene: TRBJ1-1
clone size: NA
CDR3 protein: CASSVAQRGVEAFF
CDR3 DNA: TGTGCCAGCAGCGTAGCTCAGCGGGGGGTTGAAGCTTTCTTT

D gene: NA
V gene: TRBV18
J gene: TRBJ2-2
clone size: NA
CDR3 protein: CASSPRDSSTGELFF
CDR3 DNA: TGTGCCAGCTCACCGCGGGACTCTTCCACCGGGGAGCTGTTTTTT

D gene: TRBD2
V gene: TRBV7-9
J gene: TRBJ2-3
clone size: NA
CDR3 protein: CASSPHTPSRGISTDTQYF
CDR3 DNA: TGTGCCAGCAGCCCCCACACTCCTTCGCGGGGGATAAGCACAGATACGCAGTATTTT

D gene: TRBD1
V gene: TRBV30
J gene: TRBJ2-3
clone size: NA
CDR3 protein: CAWSVKGARADTQYF
CDR3 DNA: TGTGCCTGGAGTGTGAAGGGGGCTCGGGCAGATACGCAGTATTTT

D gene: TRBD2
V gene: TRBV18
J gene: TRBJ2-1
clone size: NA
CDR3 protein: CASSGTSGDNEQFF
CDR3 DNA: TGTGCCAGCTCCGGGACTAGCGGGGACAATGAGCAGTTCTTC

D gene: NA
V gene: TRBV27
J gene: TRBJ1-5
clone size: NA
CDR3 protein: CASSLAATGANNQPQHF
CDR3 DNA: TGTGCCAGCAGTCTAGCTGCGACAGGAGCCAACAATCAGCCCCAGCATTTT

D gene: TRBD1
V gene: TRBV9
J gene: TRBJ2-5
clone size: once
CDR3 protein: CASSVGPGQGLGTQYF
CDR3 DNA: TGTGCCAGCAGCGTAGGCCCCGGACAGGGGTTAGGGACCCAGTACTTC

D gene: TRBD1
V gene: TRBV9
J gene: TRBJ1-1
clone size: NA
CDR3 protein: CASSPRDRVSNTEAFF
CDR3 DNA: TGTGCCAGCAGCCCCCGCGACAGGGTGTCGAACACTGAAGCTTTCTTT

D gene: TRBD1
V gene: TRBV19
J gene: TRBJ1-4
clone size: NA
CDR3 protein: CASSSGQVNEKLFF
CDR3 DNA: TGTGCCAGTAGTTCGGGACAGGTCAATGAAAAACTGTTTTTT

D gene: NA
V gene: TRBV7-3
J gene: TRBJ1-1
clone size: NA
CDR3 protein: CASRTRGRGAIGTEAFF
CDR3 DNA: TGTGCCAGCAGGACAAGAGGTCGGGGGGCTATCGGCACTGAAGCTTTCTTT

D gene: NA
V gene: TRBV24-1
J gene: TRBJ2-2
clone size: NA
CDR3 protein: CATSGTSNTGELFF
CDR3 DNA: TGTGCCACCAGCGGGACTTCGAACACCGGGGAGCTGTTTTTT

D gene: TRBD2
V gene: TRBV19
J gene: TRBJ2-3
clone size: NA
CDR3 protein: CASSSSGSRADTQYF
CDR3 DNA: TGTGCCAGTAGTTCTAGCGGGAGTAGGGCAGATACGCAGTATTTT

D gene: TRBD1
V gene: TRBV7-8
J gene: TRBJ2-5
clone size: NA
CDR3 protein: CASSPRTGEETQYF
CDR3 DNA: TGTGCCAGCAGCCCCCGGACAGGGGAAGAGACCCAGTACTTC

D gene: TRBD1
V gene: TRBV19
J gene: TRBJ1-1
clone size: NA
CDR3 protein: CASRDRGNGDTEAFF
CDR3 DNA: TGTGCCAGCCGGGACAGGGGTAATGGGGACACTGAAGCTTTCTTT

D gene: TRBD2
V gene: TRBV28
J gene: TRBJ2-5
clone size: NA
CDR3 protein: CASKRGGQETQYF
CDR3 DNA: TGTGCCAGTAAGCGGGGGGGCCAAGAGACCCAGTACTTC

D gene: TRBD1
V gene: TRBV24-1
J gene: TRBJ2-5
clone size: NA
CDR3 protein: CATSDPGGWETQYF
CDR3 DNA: TGTGCCACCAGTGACCCAGGGGGCTGGGAGACCCAGTACTTC

D gene: NA
V gene: TRBV13
J gene: TRBJ1-1
clone size: NA
CDR3 protein: CASSLAGDGLTEAFF
CDR3 DNA: TGTGCCAGCAGCCTCGCAGGGGACGGATTAACTGAAGCTTTCTTT

D gene: TRBD1
V gene: TRBV2
J gene: TRBJ1-4
clone size: NA
CDR3 protein: CASSRDRASTNEKLFF
CDR3 DNA: TGTGCCAGCAGTCGGGACAGGGCATCAACTAATGAAAAACTGTTTTTT

D gene: NA
V gene: TRBV29-1
J gene: TRBJ2-2
clone size: NA
CDR3 protein: CSVEPPAGTGELFF
CDR3 DNA: TGCAGCGTTGAACCGCCGGCGGGCACCGGGGAGCTGTTTTTT

D gene: TRBD2
V gene: TRBV6-2/TRBV6-3
J gene: TRBJ2-6
clone size: NA
CDR3 protein: CASSSQAGGPGANVLTF
CDR3 DNA: TGTGCCAGCAGTTCCCAAGCGGGAGGGCCTGGGGCCAACGTCCTGACTTTC

D gene: TRBD2
V gene: TRBV18
J gene: TRBJ2-5
clone size: NA
CDR3 protein: CASSPERGGGGETQYF
CDR3 DNA: TGTGCCAGCTCACCGGAGCGGGGGGGCGGAGGAGAGACCCAGTACTTC

D gene: NA
V gene: TRBV7-2
J gene: TRBJ1-3
clone size: NA
CDR3 protein: CASSLDGYAGNTIYF
CDR3 DNA: TGTGCCAGCAGTCTAGATGGGTATGCTGGAAACACCATATATTTT

D gene: TRBD2
V gene: TRBV28
J gene: TRBJ2-1
clone size: NA
CDR3 protein: CASSSLAGGNEQFF
CDR3 DNA: TGTGCCAGCAGTTCCCTAGCGGGGGGCAATGAGCAGTTCTTC

D gene: TRBD2
V gene: TRBV7-2
J gene: TRBJ2-3
clone size: NA
CDR3 protein: CASLKELAGGGPTQYF
CDR3 DNA: TGTGCCAGCCTAAAGGAGCTAGCGGGAGGCGGGCCCACGCAGTATTTT

D gene: NA
V gene: TRBV7-9
J gene: TRBJ2-3
clone size: NA
CDR3 protein: CASSFTGTDTQYF
CDR3 DNA: TGTGCCAGCAGCTTTACAGGGACAGATACGCAGTATTTT

D gene: TRBD2
V gene: TRBV18
J gene: TRBJ2-5
clone size: NA
CDR3 protein: CASTPGAGGRETQYF
CDR3 DNA: TGTGCCAGCACCCCCGGAGCGGGGGGCCGGGAGACCCAGTACTTC

D gene: NA
V gene: TRBV5-1
J gene: TRBJ2-1
clone size: NA
CDR3 protein: CASSSIGLHEQFF
CDR3 DNA: TGCGCCAGCAGCTCTATCGGACTGCATGAGCAGTTCTTC

D gene: NA
V gene: TRBV19
J gene: TRBJ2-5
clone size: once
CDR3 protein: CASSKGGSRGETQYF
CDR3 DNA: TGTGCCAGTAGCAAAGGAGGGTCGAGGGGAGAGACCCAGTACTTC

D gene: NA
V gene: TRBV6-5
J gene: TRBJ2-3
clone size: NA
CDR3 protein: CASRVAVSTDTQYF
CDR3 DNA: TGTGCCAGCCGAGTAGCGGTTAGCACAGATACGCAGTATTTT

D gene: TRBD2
V gene: TRBV19
J gene: TRBJ2-3
clone size: NA
CDR3 protein: CASSAIGRGRANTQYF
CDR3 DNA: TGTGCCAGTAGTGCTATAGGGCGCGGGAGGGCAAATACGCAGTATTTT

D gene: TRBD1
V gene: TRBV9
J gene: TRBJ1-6
clone size: NA
CDR3 protein: CASSVDRGNSPLHF
CDR3 DNA: TGTGCCAGCAGCGTAGACAGGGGGAATTCACCCCTCCACTTT

D gene: NA
V gene: TRBV6-5
J gene: TRBJ2-2
clone size: NA
CDR3 protein: CASLDGRGAGELFF
CDR3 DNA: TGTGCCAGCCTGGACGGCAGGGGCGCCGGGGAGCTGTTTTTT

D gene: TRBD1
V gene: TRBV7-2
J gene: TRBJ2-6
clone size: NA
CDR3 protein: CASSLNRGRSGANVLTF
CDR3 DNA: TGTGCCAGCAGCTTAAACAGGGGCAGATCTGGGGCCAACGTCCTGACTTTC

D gene: TRBD1
V gene: TRBV7-2
J gene: TRBJ2-7
clone size: NA
CDR3 protein: CASSPRQGSYEQYF
CDR3 DNA: TGTGCCAGCAGCCCCCGACAGGGGAGCTACGAGCAGTACTTC

D gene: NA
V gene: TRBV18
J gene: TRBJ1-4
clone size: NA
CDR3 protein: CASSPQKDYNEKLFF
CDR3 DNA: TGTGCCAGCTCACCACAGAAAGACTATAATGAAAAACTGTTTTTT

D gene: NA
V gene: TRBV9
J gene: TRBJ2-6
clone size: NA
CDR3 protein: CASSVIDSGANVLTF
CDR3 DNA: TGTGCCAGCAGCGTAATAGATTCTGGGGCCAACGTCCTGACTTTC

D gene: NA
V gene: TRBV7-3
J gene: TRBJ2-1
clone size: NA
CDR3 protein: CASSLRPSNEQFF
CDR3 DNA: TGTGCCAGCAGCTTAAGACCTAGCAATGAGCAGTTCTTC

D gene: TRBD1
V gene: TRBV6-5
J gene: TRBJ2-1
clone size: NA
CDR3 protein: CASTQTGWGNEQFF
CDR3 DNA: TGTGCCAGCACGCAGACAGGGTGGGGGAATGAGCAGTTCTTC

D gene: TRBD2
V gene: TRBV7-9
J gene: TRBJ2-7
clone size: NA
CDR3 protein: CASSLEVGLAGREQYF
CDR3 DNA: TGTGCCAGCAGTCTAGAGGTCGGACTAGCGGGGCGCGAGCAGTACTTC

D gene: TRBD2
V gene: TRBV6-5
J gene: TRBJ2-2
clone size: once
CDR3 protein: CAGSSGGAVGELFF
CDR3 DNA: TGTGCCGGGTCTAGCGGGGGGGCCGTCGGGGAGCTGTTTTTT

D gene: NA
V gene: TRBV9
J gene: TRBJ2-2
clone size: NA
CDR3 protein: CASSGQLNTGELFF
CDR3 DNA: TGTGCCAGCAGCGGACAGCTGAACACCGGGGAGCTGTTTTTT

D gene: TRBD1
V gene: TRBV6-6
J gene: TRBJ1-1
clone size: NA
CDR3 protein: CASSSRGQANTEAFF
CDR3 DNA: TGTGCCAGCAGTTCCCGGGGACAGGCGAACACTGAAGCTTTCTTT